A selection of T cell receptor beta chains follows, all from one sample in a study of cytomegalovirus exposure and HLA in healthy donors. Sequenced by immunoSEQ multiplex PCR; TCRdb stores in-frame clones only, minus some. The profile shows some 100,000 clones, 65% to 90% of them singletons. Sequencing was performed on PBMCs. The origin of the receptors is a woman in her late teens or twenties in good health and CMV-seronegative. CDR3s include the opening cysteine and the closing phenylalanine or tryptophan. A D gene is named only where the DNA matches it firmly. Rows may omit the clone size; those that give it use once, few, many or a size class.

v_gene	j_gene	d_gene	abundance	CDR3aa	CDR3nt
TRBV7-2	TRBJ2-5	.	.	CASSLRSLGGETQYF	TGTGCCAGCAGCTTAAGGAGTTTGGGCGGGGAGACCCAGTACTTC
TRBV5-6	TRBJ2-3	.	.	CASSGSGGPSTDTQYF	TGTGCCAGCAGCGGATCCGGGGGGCCGAGCACAGATACGCAGTATTTT
TRBV7-9	TRBJ2-7	TRBD2	.	CASSSAGGGPNEQYF	TGTGCCAGCAGCTCAGCAGGCGGGGGGCCCAACGAGCAGTACTTC
TRBV5-1	TRBJ1-1	TRBD1	few	CASSADREITEAFF	TGCGCCAGCAGCGCCGACAGGGAGATCACTGAAGCTTTCTTT
TRBV25-1	TRBJ1-5	.	.	CASSGPRNQPQHF	TGTGCCAGCAGTGGGCCGCGCAATCAGCCCCAGCATTTT
TRBV6-1	TRBJ2-7	.	.	CASSEGTLSYEQYF	TGTGCCAGCAGTGAGGGGACACTTTCCTACGAGCAGTACTTC
TRBV5-8	TRBJ1-4	TRBD1	.	CASSLSIIEGAINEKLFF	TGTGCCAGCAGCTTAAGCATCATAGAGGGGGCAATTAATGAAAAACTGTTTTTT
TRBV6-4	TRBJ2-3	TRBD2	.	CASSATGLVYIYTDTQYF	TGTGCCAGCAGTGCCACCGGACTAGTCTACATCTACACAGATACGCAGTATTTT
TRBV18	TRBJ1-2	.	.	CASSPAGLLNPNYGYTF	TGTGCCAGCTCACCCGCGGGTCTCCTAAACCCTAACTATGGCTACACCTTC
TRBV7-9	TRBJ1-1	.	.	CSSSFIPERAFF	TGTTCCAGCAGCTTCATCCCCGAGAGAGCTTTCTTT
TRBV18	TRBJ2-3	TRBD2	.	CASFASGGTDTQYF	TGTGCCAGCTTCGCTAGCGGGGGCACAGATACGCAGTATTTT
TRBV13	TRBJ1-1	.	.	CASSLRVRTEAFF	TGTGCCAGCAGCTTGAGGGTTCGAACTGAAGCTTTCTTT
TRBV7-6	TRBJ2-3	.	.	CASSRARRGSTDTQYF	TGTGCCAGCAGCCGGGCGAGGCGGGGCAGCACAGATACGCAGTATTTT
TRBV28	TRBJ1-6	.	.	CASSHEGGRYNSPLHF	TGTGCCAGCAGCCACGAGGGAGGGAGATATAATTCACCCCTCCACTTT
TRBV7-9	TRBJ2-7	.	few	CANSWKDSAYEQYF	TGTGCCAACAGCTGGAAGGACAGCGCCTACGAGCAGTACTTC
TRBV19	TRBJ2-5	TRBD2	.	CASSTFLAGGGETQYF	TGTGCCAGTAGTACCTTTCTAGCGGGTGGGGGAGAGACCCAGTACTTC
TRBV7-8	TRBJ2-1	.	once	CASSFSGETYNEQFF	TGTGCCAGCAGCTTTTCCGGGGAAACCTACAATGAGCAGTTCTTC
TRBV13	TRBJ2-3	TRBD2	.	CASSKTSGSGYF	TGTGCCAGCAGCAAAACTAGCGGCAGCGGGTATTTT
TRBV19	TRBJ1-5	.	many	CASSTTGGNQPQHF	TGTGCCAGTAGTACTACGGGAGGGAATCAGCCCCAGCATTTT
TRBV6-5	TRBJ2-7	TRBD1	.	CASRDRDSGNYEQYF	TGTGCCAGCAGAGACCGGGACAGCGGTAACTACGAGCAGTACTTC
TRBV5-1	TRBJ1-2	TRBD1	.	CASSFDLDRGYGYTF	TGCGCCAGCAGCTTTGACCTGGACAGGGGATATGGCTACACCTTC
TRBV6-1	TRBJ2-7	TRBD1	.	CASSGWGQASSYEQYF	TGTGCCAGCAGTGGGTGGGGACAGGCTAGCTCCTACGAGCAGTACTTC
TRBV4-1	TRBJ1-4	.	.	CASSRTGFLGEKLFF	TGCGCCAGCAGCCGAACGGGGTTTTTGGGTGAAAAACTGTTTTTT
TRBV28	TRBJ2-1	TRBD2	.	CASGYLPTSGRGNEQFF	TGTGCCAGCGGCTACCTTCCGACTAGCGGGAGGGGGAATGAGCAGTTCTTC
TRBV5-1	TRBJ2-7	.	few	CASSLANGEVPYEQYF	TGCGCCAGCAGCTTGGCCAATGGGGAGGTCCCCTACGAGCAGTACTTC
TRBV7-2	TRBJ2-7	.	.	CASSSRTVQYEQYF	TGTGCCAGCAGCTCGCGGACAGTCCAGTACGAGCAGTACTTC
TRBV29-1	TRBJ2-3	.	.	CSGEGGTDTQYF	TGCAGCGGCGAGGGGGGCACAGATACGCAGTATTTT
TRBV29-1	TRBJ1-1	.	.	CSVEQGSEAFF	TGCAGCGTTGAACAGGGAAGCGAAGCTTTCTTT
TRBV4-3	TRBJ2-3	.	.	CASSPQALTDTQYF	TGCGCCAGCAGCCCCCAGGCTCTAACAGATACGCAGTATTTT
TRBV7-9	TRBJ2-3	.	.	CASSLEGLAPTDTQYF	TGTGCCAGCAGCTTAGAGGGGCTAGCGCCTACCGATACGCAGTATTTT
TRBV28	TRBJ1-1	TRBD1	.	CASSLSRQGPNTEAFF	TGTGCCAGCAGTTTATCGAGACAGGGCCCGAACACTGAAGCTTTCTTT
TRBV6-1	TRBJ1-6	.	few	CASSTWSNSPLHF	TGTGCCAGCAGCACCTGGAGTAATTCACCCCTCCACTTT
TRBV28	TRBJ2-7	TRBD2	.	CASSPGGGEYARIYEQYF	TGTGCCAGCAGTCCGGGCGGGGGGGAGTACGCTAGAATATACGAGCAGTACTTC
TRBV10-3	TRBJ2-2	TRBD2	once	CAIRGLAGSDTGELFF	TGTGCCATCAGGGGACTAGCGGGGTCGGATACCGGGGAGCTGTTTTTT
TRBV10-3	TRBJ2-3	.	.	CAISEIGGTDTQYF	TGTGCCATCAGTGAAATCGGGGGCACAGATACGCAGTATTTT
TRBV6-1	TRBJ2-7	.	.	CASSEAESSYEQYF	TGTGCCAGCAGTGAAGCAGAGAGCTCCTACGAGCAGTACTTC
TRBV7-9	TRBJ2-7	.	.	CASSLGGTVYEQYF	TGTGCCAGCAGCTTAGGCGGGACCGTCTACGAGCAGTACTTC
TRBV27	TRBJ1-4	.	.	CASSPSRIPGEKLFF	TGTGCCAGCAGCCCCTCTCGTATACCGGGAGAAAAACTGTTTTTT
TRBV4-1	TRBJ2-1	TRBD2	.	CASSQTSGRVGNEQFF	TGCGCCAGCAGCCAAACTAGCGGGAGGGTCGGCAATGAGCAGTTCTTC
TRBV14	TRBJ2-1	TRBD2	.	CASSQDVLAGYNEQFF	TGTGCCAGCAGCCAAGATGTACTAGCGGGTTACAATGAGCAGTTCTTC
TRBV5-1	TRBJ2-3	TRBD2	.	CASSWDPGLAGTDTQYF	TGCGCCAGCAGCTGGGACCCGGGACTAGCGGGAACAGATACGCAGTATTTT
TRBV7-8	TRBJ2-3	.	.	CASSLAWHSSTDTQYF	TGTGCCAGCAGCTTAGCTTGGCATTCTAGCACAGATACGCAGTATTTT
TRBV4-1	TRBJ1-1	TRBD1	.	CASSQARTGGTEAFF	TGCGCCAGCAGCCAAGCGAGGACAGGGGGGACTGAAGCTTTCTTT
TRBV9	TRBJ1-3	.	.	CASSVANIGSGNTIYF	TGTGCCAGCAGCGTAGCTAATATCGGGAGCGGAAACACCATATATTTT
TRBV4-1	TRBJ2-2	TRBD2	.	CASSQGLASGTNTGELFF	TGCGCCAGCAGCCAAGGTTTGGCTAGCGGGACGAACACCGGGGAGCTGTTTTTT
TRBV5-1	TRBJ2-1	.	once	CASSIGHQTYNEQFF	TGCGCCAGCAGCATAGGACACCAGACCTACAATGAGCAGTTCTTC
TRBV6-5	TRBJ1-4	.	few	CASSSNEKLFF	TGTGCCAGCAGTAGCAATGAAAAACTGTTTTTT
TRBV13	TRBJ2-7	TRBD1	.	CASSPTGTGGLPSYEQYF	TGTGCCAGCAGCCCAACAGGGACAGGGGGCTTACCTTCCTACGAGCAGTACTTC
TRBV5-1	TRBJ2-2	TRBD1	.	CASSLSGQLTGELFF	TGCGCCAGCAGCTTGTCGGGACAGCTGACCGGGGAGCTGTTTTTT
TRBV5-4	TRBJ2-7	TRBD1	.	CASSRGGQGAYEQYF	TGTGCCAGCAGCCGGGGGGGACAGGGGGCCTACGAGCAGTACTTC
TRBV30	TRBJ2-3	.	.	CAWSALGTSKGGTQYF	TGTGCCTGGAGCGCTCTTGGGACTTCCAAGGGCGGTACGCAGTATTTT
TRBV6-1	TRBJ2-1	TRBD2	.	CASSETGTSGTSNNEQFF	TGTGCCAGCAGTGAAACAGGTACTAGCGGGACCTCCAACAATGAGCAGTTCTTC
TRBV5-1	TRBJ2-7	TRBD2	.	CASSLASGSWYEQYF	TGCGCCAGCAGCTTGGCTAGCGGGAGCTGGTACGAGCAGTACTTC
TRBV7-9	TRBJ1-1	.	.	CASSHGAGTEAFF	TGTGCCAGCAGCCACGGCGCCGGGACTGAAGCTTTCTTT
TRBV7-9	TRBJ2-1	TRBD2	.	CASSLALRGKNNEQFF	TGTGCCAGCAGCTTAGCGTTGCGGGGGAAGAACAATGAGCAGTTCTTC
TRBV6-1	TRBJ2-2	TRBD2	.	CASSENAGGPGELFF	TGTGCCAGCAGTGAAAATGCGGGAGGGCCCGGGGAGCTGTTTTTT
TRBV2	TRBJ1-1	.	.	CASSKNLNTEAFF	TGTGCCAGCAGCAAAAACTTGAACACTGAAGCTTTCTTT
TRBV7-9	TRBJ2-1	TRBD2	.	CASSRSGTGLHEQFF	TGTGCCAGCAGCAGAAGCGGGACGGGTCTCCATGAGCAGTTCTTC
TRBV7-9	TRBJ1-2	.	.	CASSLVGADYGYTF	TGTGCCAGCAGCTTAGTGGGGGCAGACTATGGCTACACCTTC
TRBV7-2	TRBJ2-7	TRBD2	once	CASSLSGGSYEQYF	TGTGCCAGCAGCCTTAGCGGGGGCTCCTACGAGCAGTACTTC